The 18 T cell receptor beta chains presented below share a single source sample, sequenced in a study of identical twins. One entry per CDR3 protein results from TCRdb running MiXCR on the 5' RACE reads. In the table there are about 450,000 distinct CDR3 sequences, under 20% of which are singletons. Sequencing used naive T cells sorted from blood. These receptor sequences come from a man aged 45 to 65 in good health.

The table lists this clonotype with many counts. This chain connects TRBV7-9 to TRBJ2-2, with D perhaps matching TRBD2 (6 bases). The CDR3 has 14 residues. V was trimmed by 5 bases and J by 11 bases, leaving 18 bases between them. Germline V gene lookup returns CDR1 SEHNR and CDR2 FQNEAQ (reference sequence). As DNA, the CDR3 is TGTGCCAGCAGCCCCCATACGGGGCGGGAAGAGCTGTTTTTT. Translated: CASSPHTGREELFF.

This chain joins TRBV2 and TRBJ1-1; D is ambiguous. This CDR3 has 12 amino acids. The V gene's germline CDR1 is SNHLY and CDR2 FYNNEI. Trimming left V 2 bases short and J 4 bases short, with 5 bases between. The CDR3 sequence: CASSEWGTEAFF. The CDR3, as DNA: TGTGCCAGCAGTGAATGGGGCACTGAAGCTTTCTTT.

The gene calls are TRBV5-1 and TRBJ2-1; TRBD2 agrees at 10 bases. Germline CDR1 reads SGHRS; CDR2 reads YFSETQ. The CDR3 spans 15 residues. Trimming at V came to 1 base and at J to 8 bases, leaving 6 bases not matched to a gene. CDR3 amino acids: CASSLRLAGDDEQFF. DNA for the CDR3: TGCGCCAGCAGCTTGCGGCTAGCGGGAGATGATGAGCAGTTCTTC. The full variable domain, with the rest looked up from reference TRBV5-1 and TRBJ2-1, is KAGVTQTPRYLIKTRGQQVTLSCSPISGHRSVSWYQQTPGQGLQFLFEYFSETQRNKGNFPGRFSGRQFSNSRSEMNVSTLELGDSALYLCASSLRLAGDDEQFFGPGTRLTVL.

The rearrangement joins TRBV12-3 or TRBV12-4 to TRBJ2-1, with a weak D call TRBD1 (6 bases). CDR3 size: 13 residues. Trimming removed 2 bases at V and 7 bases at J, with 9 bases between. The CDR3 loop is CASSLHRANEQFF. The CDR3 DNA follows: TGTGCCAGCAGTTTACACAGGGCAAATGAGCAGTTCTTC.

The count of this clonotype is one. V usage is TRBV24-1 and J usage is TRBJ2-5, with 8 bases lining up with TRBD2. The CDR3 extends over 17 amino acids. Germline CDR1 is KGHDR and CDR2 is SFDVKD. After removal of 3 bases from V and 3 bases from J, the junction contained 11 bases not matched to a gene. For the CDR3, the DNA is TGTGCCACCAGTGATGAGGAACTAGCGGCTCAAAAAGAGACCCAGTACTTC. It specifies CATSDEELAAQKETQYF.

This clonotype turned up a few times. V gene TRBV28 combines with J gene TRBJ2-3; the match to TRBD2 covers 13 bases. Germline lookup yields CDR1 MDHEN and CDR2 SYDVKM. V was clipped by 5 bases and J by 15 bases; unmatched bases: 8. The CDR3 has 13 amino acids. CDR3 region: CASSTTGTSGDYF. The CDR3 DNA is TGTGCCAGCAGTACCACCGGGACTAGCGGGGATTATTTT.

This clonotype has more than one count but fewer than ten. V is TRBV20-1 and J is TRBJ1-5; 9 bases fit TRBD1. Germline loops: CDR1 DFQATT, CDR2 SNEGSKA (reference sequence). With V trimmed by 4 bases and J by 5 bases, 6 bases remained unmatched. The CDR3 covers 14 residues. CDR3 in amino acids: CSAKGTGQDQPQHF. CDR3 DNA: TGCAGTGCTAAAGGGACAGGGCAGGATCAGCCCCAGCATTTT.

The DNA for the CDR3 is TGTGCCAGCAGCGCGGGAGGACAGGGGCCTAATGAAAAACTGTTTTTT. It codes for CASSAGGQGPNEKLFF. The chain is built from TRBV9 and TRBJ1-4, with 9 bases that match TRBD1. This CDR3 comprises 16 residues. Germline V gene data show CDR1 as SGDLS and CDR2 as YYNGEE. Trimming at V came to 3 bases and at J to 3 bases, leaving 6 bases not matched to a gene.

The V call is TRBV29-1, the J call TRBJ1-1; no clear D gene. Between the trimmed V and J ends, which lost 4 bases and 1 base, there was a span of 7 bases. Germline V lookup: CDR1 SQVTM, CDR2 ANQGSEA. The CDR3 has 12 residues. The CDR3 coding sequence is TGCAGCGTTGGACAAACGAACACTGAAGCTTTCTTT. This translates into CSVGQTNTEAFF.

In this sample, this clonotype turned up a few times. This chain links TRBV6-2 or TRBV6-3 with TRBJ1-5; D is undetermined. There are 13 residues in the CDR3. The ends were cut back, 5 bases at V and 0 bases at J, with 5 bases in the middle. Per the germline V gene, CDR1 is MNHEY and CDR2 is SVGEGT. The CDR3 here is CASSPTSNQPQHF. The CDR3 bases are TGTGCCAGCAGTCCGACTAGCAATCAGCCCCAGCATTTT.

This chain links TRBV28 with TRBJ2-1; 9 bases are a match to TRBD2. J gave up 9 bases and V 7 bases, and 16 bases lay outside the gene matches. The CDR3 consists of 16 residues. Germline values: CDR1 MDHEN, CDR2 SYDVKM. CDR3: CASNPSSGEQPIEQFF. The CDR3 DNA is TGTGCCAGCAACCCTTCTAGCGGGGAACAGCCAATTGAGCAGTTCTTC.

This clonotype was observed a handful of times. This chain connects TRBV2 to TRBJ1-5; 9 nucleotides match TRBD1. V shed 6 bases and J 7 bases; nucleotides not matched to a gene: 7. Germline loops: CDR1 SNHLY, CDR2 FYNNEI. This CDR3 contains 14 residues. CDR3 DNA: TGTGCCAGCAGGGGACAGGGAATGGAACAGCCCCAGCATTTT. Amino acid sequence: CASRGQGMEQPQHF.

Written as DNA, the CDR3 is TGTGCCAGCTGGGACCTACTAGGGGGAGGGAATGAGCAGTTCTTC. It yields the protein CASWDLLGGGNEQFF. The chain couples TRBV27 to TRBJ2-1, with D possibly being TRBD2 (7 bases). The length of the CDR3 is 15 residues. The germline gives CDR1 MNHEY, CDR2 SMNVEV (reference sequence). V was trimmed by 8 bases and J by 7 bases, leaving 21 bases between them.

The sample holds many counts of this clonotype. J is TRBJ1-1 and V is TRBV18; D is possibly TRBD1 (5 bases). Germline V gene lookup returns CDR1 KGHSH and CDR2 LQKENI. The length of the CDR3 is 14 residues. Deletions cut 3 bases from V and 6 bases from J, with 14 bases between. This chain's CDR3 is CASSPSVGGAEAFF. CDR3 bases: TGTGCCAGCTCACCGTCCGTCGGGGGGGCTGAAGCTTTCTTT.

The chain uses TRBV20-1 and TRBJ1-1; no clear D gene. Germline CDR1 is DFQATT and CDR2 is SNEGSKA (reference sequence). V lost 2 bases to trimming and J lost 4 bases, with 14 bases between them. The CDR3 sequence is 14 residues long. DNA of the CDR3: TGCAGTGCTAGATTCGGCCGGGTGATCACTGAAGCTTTCTTT. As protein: CSARFGRVITEAFF.

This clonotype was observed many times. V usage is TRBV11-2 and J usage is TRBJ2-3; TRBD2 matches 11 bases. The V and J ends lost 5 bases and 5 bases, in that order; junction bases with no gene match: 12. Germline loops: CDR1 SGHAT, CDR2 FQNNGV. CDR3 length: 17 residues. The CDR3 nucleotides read TGTGCCAGCAGCCTGCTGCTAGCGGGGGGCTTGGTAGATACGCAGTATTTT. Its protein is CASSLLLAGGLVDTQYF. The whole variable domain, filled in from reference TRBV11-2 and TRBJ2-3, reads EAGVAQSPRYKIIEKRQSVAFWCNPISGHATLYWYQQILGQGPKLLIQFQNNGVVDDSQLPKDRFSAERLKGVDSTLKIQPAKLEDSAVYLCASSLLLAGGLVDTQYFGPGTRLTVL.

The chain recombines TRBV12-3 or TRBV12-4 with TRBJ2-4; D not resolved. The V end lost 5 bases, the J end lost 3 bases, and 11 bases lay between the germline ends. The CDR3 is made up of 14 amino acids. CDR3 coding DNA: TGTGCCAGCAGTCCTGACGGGCACAAAAACATTCAGTACTTC. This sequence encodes CASSPDGHKNIQYF.

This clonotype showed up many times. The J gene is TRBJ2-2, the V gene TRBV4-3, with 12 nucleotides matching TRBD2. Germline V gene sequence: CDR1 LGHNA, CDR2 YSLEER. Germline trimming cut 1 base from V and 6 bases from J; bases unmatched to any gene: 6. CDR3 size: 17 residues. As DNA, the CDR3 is TGCGCCAGCAGCCAAGTTCTAGCGGGGGGGCTCGCCGGGGAGCTGTTTTTT. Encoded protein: CASSQVLAGGLAGELFF.